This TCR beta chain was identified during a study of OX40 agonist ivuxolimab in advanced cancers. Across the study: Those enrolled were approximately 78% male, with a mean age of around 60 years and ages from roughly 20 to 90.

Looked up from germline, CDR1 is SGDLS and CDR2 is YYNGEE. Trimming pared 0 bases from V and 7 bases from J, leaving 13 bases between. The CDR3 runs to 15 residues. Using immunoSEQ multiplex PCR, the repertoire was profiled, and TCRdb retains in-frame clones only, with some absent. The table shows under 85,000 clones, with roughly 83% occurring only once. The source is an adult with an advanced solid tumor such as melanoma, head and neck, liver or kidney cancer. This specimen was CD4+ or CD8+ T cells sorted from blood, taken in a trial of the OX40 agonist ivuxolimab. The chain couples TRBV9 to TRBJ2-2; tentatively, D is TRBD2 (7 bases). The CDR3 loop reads CASSVDAGAGGELFF. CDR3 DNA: TGTGCCAGCAGCGTAGATGCGGGGGCTGGCGGGGAGCTGTTTTTT.